This T cell receptor (beta chain) was identified during a study of blood T cell repertoires in COVID-19. Study as a whole: PBMCs, B-cell-depleted T cells, or T cells provided the cDNA or gDNA that made up the material.

Methods used by the authors: By means of reference gene primer amplification, nucleated cell counts were estimated. TCRdb's table, derived via immunoSEQ multiplex PCR, lists solely in-frame clones and lacks some. V and J calls and clone size are those listed in that table; D and trimming were worked out from the DNA. The sample has 350,000 to 450,000 clones, about 89% seen once; the top ten hold 0.86%. Across fewer than 25 US areas, participants ranged in age from roughly 18 to 95 years. Clinical histories supplied by participants themselves formed the basis of cohort assignment. Losses at the gene ends were 5 bases for V and 5 bases for J; bases not matched to a gene: 4. Germline values: CDR1 LGHDT, CDR2 YNNKEL (reference sequence). CDR3 size: 13 residues.

Sequencing was carried out using PBMCs or T cells enriched from blood (not recorded which). The TCR originated in a middle-aged woman who had been exposed to COVID-19. This chain links TRBV3-1 (or the pseudogene TRBV3-2) with TRBJ2-3, with 7 bases identical to TRBD2. The CDR3 sequence is CASSSGGGDTQYF. The CDR3 nucleotides read TGTGCCAGCAGCTCTGGGGGGGGAGATACGCAGTATTTT.